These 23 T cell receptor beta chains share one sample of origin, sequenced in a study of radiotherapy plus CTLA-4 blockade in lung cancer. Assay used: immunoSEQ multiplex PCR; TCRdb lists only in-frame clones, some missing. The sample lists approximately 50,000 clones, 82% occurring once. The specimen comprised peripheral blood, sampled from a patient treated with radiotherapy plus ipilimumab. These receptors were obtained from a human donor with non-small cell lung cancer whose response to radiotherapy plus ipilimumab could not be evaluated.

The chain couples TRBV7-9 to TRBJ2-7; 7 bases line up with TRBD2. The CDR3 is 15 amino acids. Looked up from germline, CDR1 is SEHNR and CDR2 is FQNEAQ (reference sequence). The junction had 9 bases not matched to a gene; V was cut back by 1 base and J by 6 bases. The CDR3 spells CASSLEAGGRSEQYF. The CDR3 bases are TGTGCCAGCAGCTTAGAGGCTGGCGGGAGAAGCGAGCAGTACTTC.

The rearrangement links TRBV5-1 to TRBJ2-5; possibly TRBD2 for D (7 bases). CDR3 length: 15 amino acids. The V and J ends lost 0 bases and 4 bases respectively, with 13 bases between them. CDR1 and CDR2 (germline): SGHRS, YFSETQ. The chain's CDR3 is CASSLAEGGPETQYF. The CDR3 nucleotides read TGCGCCAGCAGCTTGGCGGAGGGGGGGCCAGAGACCCAGTACTTC. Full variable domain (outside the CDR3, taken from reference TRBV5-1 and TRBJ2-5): KAGVTQTPRYLIKTRGQQVTLSCSPISGHRSVSWYQQTPGQGLQFLFEYFSETQRNKGNFPGRFSGRQFSNSRSEMNVSTLELGDSALYLCASSLAEGGPETQYFGPGTRLLVL.

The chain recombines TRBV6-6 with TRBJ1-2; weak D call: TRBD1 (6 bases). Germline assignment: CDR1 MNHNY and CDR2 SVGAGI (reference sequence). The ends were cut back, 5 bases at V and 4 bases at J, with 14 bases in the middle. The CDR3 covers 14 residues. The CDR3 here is CASSPRTDSYGYTF. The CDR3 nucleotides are TGTGCCAGCAGTCCCCGGACAGACTCCTATGGCTACACCTTC.

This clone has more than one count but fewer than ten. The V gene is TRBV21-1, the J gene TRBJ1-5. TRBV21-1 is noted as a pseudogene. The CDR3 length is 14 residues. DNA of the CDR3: TGTGCCAGCAGCAATCTGATGGAGGCTCAGCCCCAGCATTTT. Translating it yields CASSNLMEAQPQHF.

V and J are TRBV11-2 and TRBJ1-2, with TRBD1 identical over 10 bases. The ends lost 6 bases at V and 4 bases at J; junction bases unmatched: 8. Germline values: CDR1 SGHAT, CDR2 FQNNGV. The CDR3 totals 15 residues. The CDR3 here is CASRAAGTGVYGYTF. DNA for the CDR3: TGTGCCAGCAGGGCCGCCGGGACAGGGGTCTATGGCTACACCTTC.

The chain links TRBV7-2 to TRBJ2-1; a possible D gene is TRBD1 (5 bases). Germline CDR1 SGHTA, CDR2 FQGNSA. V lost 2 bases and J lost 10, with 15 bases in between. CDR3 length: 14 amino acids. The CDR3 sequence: CASSLIGQGTEQFF. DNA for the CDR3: TGTGCCAGCAGCTTAATAGGACAAGGCACAGAGCAGTTCTTC.

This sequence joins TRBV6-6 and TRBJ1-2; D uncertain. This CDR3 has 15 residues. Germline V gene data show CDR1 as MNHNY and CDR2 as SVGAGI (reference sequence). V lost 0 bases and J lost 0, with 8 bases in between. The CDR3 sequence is CASSYSAEANYGYTF. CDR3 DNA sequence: TGTGCCAGCAGTTACTCGGCAGAAGCTAACTATGGCTACACCTTC.

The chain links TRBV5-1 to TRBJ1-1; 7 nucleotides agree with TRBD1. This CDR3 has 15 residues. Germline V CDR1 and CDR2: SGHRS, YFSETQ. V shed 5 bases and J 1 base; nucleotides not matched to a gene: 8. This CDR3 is CASSPRTGANTEAFF. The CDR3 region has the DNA TGCGCCAGCAGTCCACGGACAGGAGCGAACACTGAAGCTTTCTTT. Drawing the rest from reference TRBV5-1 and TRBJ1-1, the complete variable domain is KAGVTQTPRYLIKTRGQQVTLSCSPISGHRSVSWYQQTPGQGLQFLFEYFSETQRNKGNFPGRFSGRQFSNSRSEMNVSTLELGDSALYLCASSPRTGANTEAFFGQGTRLTVV.

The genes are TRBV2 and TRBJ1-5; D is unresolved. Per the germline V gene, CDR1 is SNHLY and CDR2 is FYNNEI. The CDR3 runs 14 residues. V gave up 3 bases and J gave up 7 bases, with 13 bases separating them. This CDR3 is CASSDGGNGQPQHF. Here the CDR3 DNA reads TGTGCCAGCAGTGATGGAGGAAACGGACAGCCCCAGCATTTT.

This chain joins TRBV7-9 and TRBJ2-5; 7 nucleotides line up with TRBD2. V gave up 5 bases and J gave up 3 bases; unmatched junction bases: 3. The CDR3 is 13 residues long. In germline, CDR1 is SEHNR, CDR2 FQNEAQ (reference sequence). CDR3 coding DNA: TGTGCCAGCAGCGCTAGCGGCGAAGAGACCCAGTACTTC. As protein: CASSASGEETQYF.

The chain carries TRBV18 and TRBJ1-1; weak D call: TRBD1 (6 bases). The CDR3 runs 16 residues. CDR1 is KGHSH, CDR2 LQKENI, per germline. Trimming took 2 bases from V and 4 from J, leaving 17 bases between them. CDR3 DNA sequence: TGTGCCAGCTCACCATACCGACAGGCTAAAGGCACTGAAGCTTTCTTT. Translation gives CASSPYRQAKGTEAFF. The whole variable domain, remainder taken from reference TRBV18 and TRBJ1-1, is NAGVMQNPRHLVRRRGQEARLRCSPMKGHSHVYWYRQLPEEGLKFMVYLQKENIIDESGMPKERFSAEFPKEGPSILRIQQVVRGDSAAYFCASSPYRQAKGTEAFFGQGTRLTVV.

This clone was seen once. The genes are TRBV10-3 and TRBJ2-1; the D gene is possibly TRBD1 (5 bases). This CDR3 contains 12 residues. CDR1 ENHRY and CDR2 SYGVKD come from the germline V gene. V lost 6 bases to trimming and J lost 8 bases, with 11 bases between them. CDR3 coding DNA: TGTGCCATCAGAGGGGAAGTAGATGAGCAGTTCTTC. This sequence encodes CAIRGEVDEQFF.

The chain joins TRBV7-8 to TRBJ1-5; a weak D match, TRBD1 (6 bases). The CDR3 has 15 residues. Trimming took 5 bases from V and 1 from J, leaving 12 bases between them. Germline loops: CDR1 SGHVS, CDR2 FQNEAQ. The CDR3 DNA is TGTGCCAGCAGCGCGACTGGGGGCAGCAATCAGCCCCAGCATTTT. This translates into CASSATGGSNQPQHF.

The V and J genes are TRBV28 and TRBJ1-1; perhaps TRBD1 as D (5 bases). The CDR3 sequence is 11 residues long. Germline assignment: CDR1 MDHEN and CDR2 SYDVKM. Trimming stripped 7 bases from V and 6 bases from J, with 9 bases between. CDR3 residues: CASKGWAEAFF. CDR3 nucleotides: TGTGCCAGCAAGGGGTGGGCTGAAGCTTTCTTT.

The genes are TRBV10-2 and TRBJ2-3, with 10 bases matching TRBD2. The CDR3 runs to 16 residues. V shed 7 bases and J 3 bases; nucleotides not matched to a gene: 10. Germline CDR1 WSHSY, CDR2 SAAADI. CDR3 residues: CASNDQRGGQTDTQYF. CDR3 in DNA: TGCGCCAGCAACGACCAGCGGGGGGGCCAAACAGATACGCAGTATTTT.

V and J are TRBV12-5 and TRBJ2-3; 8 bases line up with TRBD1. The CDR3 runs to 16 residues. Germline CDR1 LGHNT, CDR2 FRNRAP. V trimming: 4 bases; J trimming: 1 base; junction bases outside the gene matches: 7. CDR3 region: CASGSGQGTGTDTQYF. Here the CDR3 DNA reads TGTGCTAGTGGTTCTGGACAGGGTACGGGCACAGATACGCAGTATTTT.

CDR3 protein: CASGLSGNQPQHF. The DNA for the CDR3 is TGTGCTAGTGGTTTGTCGGGCAATCAGCCCCAGCATTTT. The chain couples TRBV12-5 to TRBJ1-5; the D is unclear. There are 13 residues in the CDR3. The V gene lost 2 bases and the J gene lost 2 bases, with 4 bases spanning the gap. Germline CDR1 reads LGHNT; CDR2 reads FRNRAP.

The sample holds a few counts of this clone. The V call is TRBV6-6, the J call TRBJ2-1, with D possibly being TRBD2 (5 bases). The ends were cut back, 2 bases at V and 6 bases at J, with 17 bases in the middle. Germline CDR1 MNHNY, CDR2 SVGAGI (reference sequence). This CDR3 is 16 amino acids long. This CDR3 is CASSYRGEARSNEQFF. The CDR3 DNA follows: TGTGCCAGCAGTTACCGGGGTGAAGCAAGGTCCAATGAGCAGTTCTTC.

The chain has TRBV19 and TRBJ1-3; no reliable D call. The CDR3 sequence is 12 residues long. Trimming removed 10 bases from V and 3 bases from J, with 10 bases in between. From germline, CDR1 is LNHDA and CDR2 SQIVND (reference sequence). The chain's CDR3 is CATARGGNTIYF. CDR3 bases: TGTGCCACCGCCCGGGGTGGAAACACCATATATTTT.

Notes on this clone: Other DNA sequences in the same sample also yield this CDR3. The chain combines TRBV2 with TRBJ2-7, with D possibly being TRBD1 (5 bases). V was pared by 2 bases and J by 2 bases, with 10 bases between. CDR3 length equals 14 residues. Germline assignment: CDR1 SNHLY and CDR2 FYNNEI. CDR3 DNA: TGTGCCAGCAGTGAAAGGCAGGGAACCTACGAGCAGTACTTC. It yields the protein CASSERQGTYEQYF.

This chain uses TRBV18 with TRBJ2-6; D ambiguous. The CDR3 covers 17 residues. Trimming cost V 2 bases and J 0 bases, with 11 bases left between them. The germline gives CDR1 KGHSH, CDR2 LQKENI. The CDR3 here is CASSPFESGSGANVLTF. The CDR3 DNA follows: TGTGCCAGCTCACCATTTGAGTCGGGCTCTGGGGCCAACGTCCTGACTTTC.

CDR3 in DNA: TGCGCCAGCAGCCAGAGCGGGGGCACAGATACGCAGTATTTT. This sequence encodes CASSQSGGTDTQYF. The chain combines TRBV5-1 with TRBJ2-3; TRBD2 matches 7 bases. Trimming removed 4 bases from V and 1 base from J; junction bases left unmatched: 3. The CDR3 loop spans 14 amino acids. Germline values: CDR1 SGHRS, CDR2 YFSETQ.

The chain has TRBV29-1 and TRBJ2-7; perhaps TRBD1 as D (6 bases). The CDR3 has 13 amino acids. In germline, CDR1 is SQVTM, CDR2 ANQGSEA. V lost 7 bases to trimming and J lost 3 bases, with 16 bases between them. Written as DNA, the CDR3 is TGCAGCGCCCGGGTGGACAGAGGCTACGAGCAGTACTTC. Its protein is CSARVDRGYEQYF.